This T cell receptor (beta chain) was captured in a study of CD8+CD57+ T cells in acquired aplastic anemia. The overall study: The DNA of sorted CD4+ and CD8+ cells averaged 3.2 ug. There were 11 million or so reads, on average, for CD4+ cells from healthy donors.

This clonotype has only one observation. What it recognizes is unknown. Whole-study results and caveats: More than 25 was the count of CD8+ CDR3 sequences that patients shared with controls. CD8+ Simpson's diversity in patients was not significantly different from that in controls.

There are 12 residues in the CDR3. From germline, CDR1 is KGHDR and CDR2 SFDVKD. With 2 bases removed from V and 5 bases from J, the gap between germline ends came to 5 bases. The template used for profiling TCR beta VDJ and CDR3 was genomic DNA. TCRdb ran MiXCR on the reads and lists one entry per CDR3 protein. The sample yields 68,000 or so distinct CDR3 sequences, around half seen once. The sequenced sample was sorted CD4+, CD8+, or CD8+CD57+ T cells (not recorded which) from PBMCs. This clonotype originated in a human donor in good health, serving as a control. The chain joins TRBV24-1 to TRBJ2-5; D uncertain. CDR3 nucleotides: TGTGCCACCAGTGATTCAGCGGAGACCCAGTACTTC. It encodes CATSDSAETQYF.